This entry features one T cell receptor (beta chain) sequence. This sample stems from a study of blood T cell repertoires in COVID-19. The assay was immunoSEQ multiplex PCR, and TCRdb's table has in-frame clones only and misses some. This sample carries 220,000 or so clones, approximately 86% of them seen once, and the ten largest clones take roughly 10%. Seattle participants joined during active infection and were tracked over time. The germline CDR1 and CDR2 sequences are MNHEY and SMNVEV (reference sequence). The length of the CDR3 is 20 residues. The ends lost 5 bases at V and 3 bases at J; junction bases unmatched: 20.

The V gene is TRBV27, the J gene TRBJ2-2; 8 bases are a match to TRBD2. Sequencing was performed on peripheral blood. The sequence came from a woman in her forties or fifties with COVID-19, enrolled during active disease. The CDR3: CASSPPGHDGGAHDTGELFF. CDR3 coding DNA: TGTGCCAGCAGTCCCCCAGGTCATGACGGGGGGGCTCACGACACCGGGGAGCTGTTTTTT.